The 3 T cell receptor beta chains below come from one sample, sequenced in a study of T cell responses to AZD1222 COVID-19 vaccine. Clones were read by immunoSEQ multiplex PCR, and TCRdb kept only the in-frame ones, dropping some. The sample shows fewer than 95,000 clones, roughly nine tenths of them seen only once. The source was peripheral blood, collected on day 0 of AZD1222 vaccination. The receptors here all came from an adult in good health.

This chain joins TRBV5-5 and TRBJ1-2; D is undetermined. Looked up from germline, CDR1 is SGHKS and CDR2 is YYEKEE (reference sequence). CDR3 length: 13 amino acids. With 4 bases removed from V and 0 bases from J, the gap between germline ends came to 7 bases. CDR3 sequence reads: CASSETTNYGYTF. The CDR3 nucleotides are TGTGCCAGCAGCGAAACAACTAACTATGGCTACACCTTC.

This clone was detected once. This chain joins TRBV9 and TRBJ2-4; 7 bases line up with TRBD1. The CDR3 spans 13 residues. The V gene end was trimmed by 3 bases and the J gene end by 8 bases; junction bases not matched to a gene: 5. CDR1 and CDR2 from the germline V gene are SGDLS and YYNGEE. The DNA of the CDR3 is TGTGCCAGCAGCGATACAGGGGAGTACATTCAGTACTTC. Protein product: CASSDTGEYIQYF.

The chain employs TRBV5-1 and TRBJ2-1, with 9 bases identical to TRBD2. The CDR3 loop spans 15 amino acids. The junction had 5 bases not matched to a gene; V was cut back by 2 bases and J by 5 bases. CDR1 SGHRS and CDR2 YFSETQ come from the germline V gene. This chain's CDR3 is CASSFLAGLNNEQFF. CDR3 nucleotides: TGCGCCAGCAGCTTCCTAGCGGGACTTAACAATGAGCAGTTCTTC.